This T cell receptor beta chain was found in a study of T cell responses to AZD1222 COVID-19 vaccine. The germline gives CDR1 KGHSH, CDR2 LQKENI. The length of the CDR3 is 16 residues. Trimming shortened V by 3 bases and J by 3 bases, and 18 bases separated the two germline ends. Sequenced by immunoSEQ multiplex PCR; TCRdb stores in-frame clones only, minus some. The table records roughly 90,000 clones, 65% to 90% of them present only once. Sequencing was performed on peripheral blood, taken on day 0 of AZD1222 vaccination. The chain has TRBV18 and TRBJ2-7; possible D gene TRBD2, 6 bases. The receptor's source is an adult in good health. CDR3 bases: TGTGCCAGCTCACCTTTTAGCGGCTCCCATTACTACGAGCAGTACTTC. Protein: CASSPFSGSHYYEQYF. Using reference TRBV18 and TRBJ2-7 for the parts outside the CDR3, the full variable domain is NAGVMQNPRHLVRRRGQEARLRCSPMKGHSHVYWYRQLPEEGLKFMVYLQKENIIDESGMPKERFSAEFPKEGPSILRIQQVVRGDSAAYFCASSPFSGSHYYEQYFGPGTRLTVT.